Below, 23 T cell receptor beta chains from the same sample are listed, as sequenced in a study of T cells in Graves' hyperthyroidism and ophthalmopathy. Amplification yielded TCR beta CDR3 regions, with RNA transcripts as the source. The TCR CDR3 was amplified in a first-round RT-PCR using the HTBI primer set. TCRdb re-analysed the multiplex PCR reads in MiXCR, keeping a single row per CDR3 protein. Of roughly 650,000 distinct CDR3 sequences listed, 15% to 20% are singletons. Source material: blood. Every receptor here comes from a woman aged 40-49 years with Graves' ophthalmopathy.

This clonotype was counted many times. The chain is built from TRBV6-1 and TRBJ1-5; D remains unclear. CDR1 and CDR2 (germline): MNHNS, SASEGT. V dropped 1 base and J dropped 1 base, with 8 bases sitting between them. The CDR3 spans 15 residues. CDR3 nucleotide sequence: TGTGCCAGCAGTGAAGTAGTGACAAGCAATCAGCCCCAGCATTTT. Residues: CASSEVVTSNQPQHF.

Ten or more counts support this clonotype. This chain uses TRBV6-1 with TRBJ1-1; D unresolved. With 5 bases removed from V and 1 base from J, the gap between germline ends came to 8 bases. The CDR3 length is 13 residues. Per germline, CDR1 MNHNS and CDR2 SASEGT. The CDR3 here is CASSRVGNTEAFF. The CDR3 DNA reads as TGTGCCAGCAGTCGAGTGGGGAACACTGAAGCTTTCTTT.

Many counts were recorded for this clonotype. The chain recombines TRBV5-6 with TRBJ1-2, with TRBD1 matching 7 bases. Per germline, CDR1 SGHDT and CDR2 YYEEEE. The J segment lost 13 bases and the V segment lost 2 bases, leaving 14 bases of the junction unmatched. The CDR3 contains 14 residues. The DNA of the CDR3 is TGTGCCAGCAGCTTACCGGGACAGACCTATGGCGGCACCTTC. This translates into CASSLPGQTYGGTF.

In nucleotides, the CDR3 is TGTGCCAGCAGTGACCCGACAGGGGGCTTTGGAAACACCATATATTTT. Its protein product is CASSDPTGGFGNTIYF. The V gene is TRBV6-1, the J gene TRBJ1-3; 10 bases are a match to TRBD1. The CDR3 contains 16 residues. Germline V gene data show CDR1 as MNHNS and CDR2 as SASEGT. V trimming: 3 bases; J trimming: 3 bases; junction bases outside the gene matches: 5.

This rearrangement joins TRBV25-1 to TRBJ2-4; D assignment may be TRBD1 or TRBD2 (5 bases each). The CDR3 sequence is 14 residues long. Germline CDR1 reads MGHDK; CDR2 reads SYGVNS. V lost 5 bases and J lost 6, with 14 bases in between. As DNA, the CDR3 is TGTGCCAGCAGTAACACCGGGACGGTAAACATTCAGTACTTC. It is translated as CASSNTGTVNIQYF.

The V call is TRBV7-8, the J call TRBJ1-5; the match to TRBD1 covers 7 bases. This CDR3 region has 17 residues. Germline CDR1 and CDR2: SGHVS and FQNEAQ. Trimming removed 5 bases from V and 3 bases from J; junction bases left unmatched: 13. The CDR3 DNA reads TGTGCCAGCAGCCGGAACCGGGACAGAAGAAACAATCAGCCCCAGCATTTT. Amino acid sequence: CASSRNRDRRNNQPQHF. Combining the CDR3 with reference TRBV7-8 and TRBJ1-5 gives the whole variable domain GAGVSQSPRYKVAKRGQDVALRCDPISGHVSLFWYQQALGQGPEFLTYFQNEAQLDKSGLPSDRFFAERPEGSVSTLKIQRTQQEDSAVYLCASSRNRDRRNNQPQHFGDGTRLSIL.

Ten or more counts support this clonotype. The chain carries TRBV5-1 and TRBJ2-3, with D maybe TRBD1 (6 bases). Germline CDR1 reads SGHRS; CDR2 reads YFSETQ. The V and J ends lost 2 bases and 0 bases respectively, with 10 bases between them. The CDR3 sequence is 15 residues long. The CDR3 DNA reads TGCGCCAGCAGCTTCAGGGGATCTAGCACAGATACGCAGTATTTT. Translating gives CASSFRGSSTDTQYF.

This clonotype was found a few times. This chain uses TRBV6-5 with TRBJ1-2; the D gene is possibly TRBD1 (5 bases). The CDR3 is made up of 14 amino acids. Germline-derived CDR1 and CDR2 are MNHEY and SVGAGI. V lost 0 bases to trimming and J lost 4 bases, with 9 bases between them. In DNA form, the CDR3 reads TGTGCCAGCAGTTACTCGGGGGGTCTCTATGGCTACACCTTC. Translating gives CASSYSGGLYGYTF.

In its sample, this clonotype was seen many times. V gene TRBV2 combines with J gene TRBJ1-1; D unclear. Looked up from germline, CDR1 is SNHLY and CDR2 is FYNNEI. Trimming took off 2 bases at V and 3 bases at J, with 10 bases between the two ends. The CDR3 spans 14 residues. The CDR3 nucleotides read TGTGCCAGCAGTGAATATAGCTTGGACACTGAAGCTTTCTTT. Translation: CASSEYSLDTEAFF. The complete variable domain, with remaining parts taken from reference TRBV2 and TRBJ1-1, reads EPEVTQTPSHQVTQMGQEVILRCVPISNHLYFYWYRQILGQKVEFLVSFYNNEISEKSEIFDDQFSVERPDGSNFTLKIRSTKLEDSAMYFCASSEYSLDTEAFFGQGTRLTVV.

V is TRBV29-1 and J is TRBJ2-2; possibly TRBD1 or TRBD2 for D (6 bases each). The V gene's germline CDR1 is SQVTM and CDR2 ANQGSEA. Trimming left V 0 bases short and J 5 bases short, with 16 bases between. CDR3 size: 16 residues. The DNA for the CDR3 is TGCAGCGTTGAAGACGCCGTAAAGGGGGGAACCGGGGAGCTGTTTTTT. This translates into CSVEDAVKGGTGELFF.

This chain joins TRBV5-6 and TRBJ2-1, with D possibly matching TRBD2 (5 bases). The ends were cut back, 3 bases at V and 7 bases at J, with 14 bases in the middle. Germline values: CDR1 SGHDT, CDR2 YYEEEE. The CDR3 runs 14 residues. The CDR3 nucleotides are TGTGCCAGCAGCTCAATGGTAGCGAAGAATGAGCAGTTCTTC. Its protein is CASSSMVAKNEQFF.

This clonotype turned up a few times. The V call is TRBV10-2, the J call TRBJ1-2; 12 bases line up with TRBD1. This CDR3 is 16 amino acids long. V dropped 2 bases and J dropped 8; count of bases not matched to a gene: 9. The germline gives CDR1 WSHSY, CDR2 SAAADI. The CDR3 reads CASSELPGQGARGYTF. The CDR3 coding sequence is TGCGCCAGCAGTGAGCTCCCGGGACAGGGGGCGCGAGGCTACACCTTC.

This clonotype was counted ten times or more. This chain connects TRBV28 to TRBJ2-3, with D perhaps given as TRBD1 or TRBD2 (5 bases each). This CDR3 has 12 residues. Trimming pared 3 bases from V and 6 bases from J, leaving 7 bases between. CDR1 is MDHEN, CDR2 SYDVKM, per germline. The CDR3 protein is CASSLRDDTQYF. The CDR3 DNA is TGTGCCAGCAGTTTGAGGGACGATACGCAGTATTTT.

This clonotype was detected many times. CDR3 nucleotide sequence: TGTGCCAGCAGCCCCGGCCTTGGTGGGGCCAACGTCCTGACTTTC. Translated: CASSPGLGGANVLTF. The chain is built from TRBV7-9 and TRBJ2-6; no definite D call. The CDR3 totals 15 residues. Germline assignment: CDR1 SEHNR and CDR2 FQNEAQ (reference sequence). V was cut by 5 bases and J by 3 bases, with 11 bases left in between. The entire variable domain, with the rest obtained from reference TRBV7-9 and TRBJ2-6, is as follows: DTGVSQNPRHKITKRGQNVTFRCDPISEHNRLYWYRQTLGQGPEFLTYFQNEAQLEKSRLLSDRFSAERPKGSFSTLEIQRTEQGDSAMYLCASSPGLGGANVLTFGAGSRLTVL.

The V call is TRBV6-5, the J call TRBJ2-2, with 10 bases fitting TRBD1. This CDR3 spans 19 amino acids. Unmatched junction bases numbered 12, after V lost 0 bases and J lost 5 bases. In germline, CDR1 is MNHEY, CDR2 SVGAGI. The CDR3 is CASSYSTTTGGHFTGELFF. The CDR3 coding sequence is TGTGCCAGCAGTTACTCGACGACGACAGGGGGCCATTTTACCGGGGAGCTGTTTTTT.

V gene TRBV28 combines with J gene TRBJ2-7; TRBD2 is a possible D gene (5 bases). V lost 8 bases and J 0 bases, leaving 8 bases between the germline ends. The germline V gene has CDR1 MDHEN and CDR2 SYDVKM. The CDR3 sequence is 12 residues long. CDR3 amino acids: CASLGISYEQYF. Here the CDR3 DNA reads TGTGCCAGCCTCGGGATCTCCTACGAGCAGTACTTC.

Many counts were recorded for this clonotype. This chain connects TRBV28 to TRBJ2-7, with D perhaps assigned TRBD1 or TRBD2 (5 bases each). Trimming took 6 bases from V and 0 from J, leaving 9 bases between them. The CDR3 is made up of 13 amino acids. Germline V CDR1 and CDR2: MDHEN, SYDVKM. CDR3 DNA sequence: TGTGCCAGCAGAATAGGGACCTCCTACGAGCAGTACTTC. As protein: CASRIGTSYEQYF.

The chain has TRBV27 and TRBJ1-1; the D is unclear. From germline, CDR1 is MNHEY and CDR2 SMNVEV (reference sequence). The CDR3 is 14 amino acids. The V gene lost 5 bases and the J gene lost 4 bases, with 14 bases spanning the gap. The CDR3 region has the DNA TGTGCCAGCAGTCCGAGAAACAGCGCCACTGAAGCTTTCTTT. The encoded protein is CASSPRNSATEAFF.

Note on this clonotype: A much larger clone lies one base from this, so it may be a read error. The J gene is TRBJ1-6, the V gene TRBV5-1; a possible D gene is TRBD1 (5 bases). The CDR3 contains 14 residues. Germline CDR1 is SGHRS and CDR2 is YFSETQ. The CDR3 protein is CASSGGTSGSPFHF. DNA for the CDR3: TGCGCCAGCAGCGGGGGGACGAGCGGCTCACCCTTCCACTTT.

This clonotype has a handful of counts. The chain links TRBV20-1 to TRBJ1-2; no clear D gene. The CDR3 loop spans 13 amino acids. Trimming took off 0 bases at V and 8 bases at J, with 13 bases between the two ends. Germline V gene lookup returns CDR1 DFQATT and CDR2 SNEGSKA (reference sequence). CDR3 loop: CSARDPATLGYTF. The CDR3 region has the DNA TGCAGTGCTAGAGATCCCGCGACGCTAGGCTACACCTTC.

The chain joins TRBV6-1 to TRBJ2-4, with TRBD1 identical over 12 bases. The CDR3 is 18 amino acids. The junction had 5 bases not matched to a gene; V was cut back by 0 bases and J by 2 bases. Per germline, CDR1 MNHNS and CDR2 SASEGT. CDR3 in DNA: TGTGCCAGCAGTGAAGCCGGGGGACAGGGGGCTCCCAAAAACATTCAGTACTTC. Translated: CASSEAGGQGAPKNIQYF.

This clonotype has more than one count but fewer than ten. The J gene is TRBJ2-7, the V gene TRBV5-5, with D perhaps TRBD2 (6 bases). The CDR3 runs to 15 residues. Trimming cost V 3 bases and J 1 base, with 14 bases left between them. Germline V gives CDR1 SGHKS, CDR2 YYEKEE (reference sequence). The CDR3: CASSSGGQESYEQYF. The CDR3 DNA follows: TGTGCCAGCAGCTCAGGAGGGCAGGAATCCTACGAGCAGTACTTC.

The chain carries TRBV29-1 and TRBJ1-2; possible D gene TRBD1, 5 bases. CDR1 is SQVTM and CDR2 is ANQGSEA in the germline V gene. This CDR3 has 12 residues. Trimming took 3 bases from V and 4 from J, leaving 9 bases between them. The CDR3 DNA sequence: TGCAGCGTTGAGGGGGGTCCCTATGGCTACACCTTC. This encodes CSVEGGPYGYTF.